Listed here are 26 T cell receptor beta chains from one sample, sequenced in a study of cytomegalovirus exposure and HLA in healthy donors. PCR used 60 Vbeta primers and 13 Jbeta primers. Data came from immunoSEQ multiplex PCR; TCRdb stores just in-frame clones and leaves some out. The sample contains approximately 120,000 clones, around 73% of which appear only once. The source material was PBMCs. These receptor sequences come from a man between 60 and 75 years old in good health and CMV-seropositive.

The gene calls are TRBV5-1 and TRBJ2-7, with a possible D match to TRBD2 (6 bases). V shed 4 bases and J shed 2 bases, with 16 bases lying between them. CDR1 is SGHRS and CDR2 is YFSETQ in the germline V gene. This CDR3 is 15 amino acids long. The DNA of the CDR3 is TGCGCCAGCAGCCCCGGGAGACAGCCCGCCTACGAGCAGTACTTC. Protein sequence: CASSPGRQPAYEQYF. Full variable domain (missing parts from reference TRBV5-1 and TRBJ2-7): KAGVTQTPRYLIKTRGQQVTLSCSPISGHRSVSWYQQTPGQGLQFLFEYFSETQRNKGNFPGRFSGRQFSNSRSEMNVSTLELGDSALYLCASSPGRQPAYEQYFGPGTRLTVT.

J is TRBJ1-3 and V is TRBV13; D unclear. Between the trimmed V and J ends, which lost 5 bases and 4 bases, there was a span of 21 bases. The CDR3 has 17 amino acids. Germline values: CDR1 PRHDT, CDR2 FYEKMQ (reference sequence). The CDR3 sequence: CASSQDRARVGGNTIYF. Here the CDR3 DNA reads TGTGCCAGCAGCCAAGACCGGGCGAGGGTCGGCGGAAACACCATATATTTT.

This clone was detected ten times or more. This sequence joins TRBV5-5 and TRBJ2-7; D possibly corresponds to TRBD1 (5 bases). CDR1 and CDR2 from the germline V gene are SGHKS and YYEKEE (reference sequence). The CDR3 loop spans 13 amino acids. Trimming took 7 bases from V and 2 from J, leaving 13 bases between them. The CDR3 protein is CASQVGAPYEQYF. The CDR3, as DNA: TGTGCCAGCCAAGTTGGGGCTCCCTACGAGCAGTACTTC.

This rearrangement joins TRBV5-1 to TRBJ2-3; TRBD2 matches at 9 bases. The V gene's germline CDR1 is SGHRS and CDR2 YFSETQ. The ends lost 6 bases at V and 2 bases at J; junction bases unmatched: 7. CDR3 length: 15 residues. As DNA, the CDR3 is TGCGCCAGCACCATCCTAGCGGGGAACACAGATACGCAGTATTTT. Amino acid sequence: CASTILAGNTDTQYF.

This chain links TRBV15 with TRBJ2-7, with D hard to call. CDR1 LNHNV and CDR2 YYDKDF come from the germline V gene (reference sequence). The CDR3 runs 12 residues. The V and J ends lost 0 bases and 8 bases respectively, with 8 bases between them. In DNA, the CDR3 is TGTGCCACCAGCAGAGATGCGAGTCAGCAGTACTTC. Translated: CATSRDASQQYF.

On this clone itself: The junction departs from germline at one end; a sequencing error may be responsible. J is TRBJ2-3 and V is TRBV7-7, with 7 bases lining up with TRBD1. Germline lookup yields CDR1 SSHAT and CDR2 FNYEAQ (reference sequence). The CDR3 contains 15 residues. The CDR3: CASSRTGAVTDTQYF. For the CDR3, the DNA is TGTGCTAGCAGCCGTACAGGGGCGGTCACAGATACGCAGTATTTT.

The chain joins TRBV5-6 to TRBJ2-1; a weak D match, TRBD2 (6 bases). Germline CDR1 and CDR2: SGHDT and YYEEEE. Trimming pared 2 bases from V and 2 bases from J, leaving 11 bases between. The CDR3 has 15 amino acids. The CDR3 sequence is CASSFERATYNEQFF. CDR3 DNA: TGTGCCAGCAGCTTCGAGCGGGCGACCTACAATGAGCAGTTCTTC. Full variable domain (outside the CDR3, taken from reference TRBV5-6 and TRBJ2-1): DAGVTQSPTHLIKTRGQQVTLRCSPKSGHDTVSWYQQALGQGPQFIFQYYEEEERQRGNFPDRFSGHQFPNYSSELNVNALLLGDSALYLCASSFERATYNEQFFGPGTRLTVL.

The rearrangement joins TRBV10-1 to TRBJ1-6, with TRBD1 as a possible D gene (6 bases). Germline-derived CDR1 and CDR2 are WNHNN and SYGVQD (reference sequence). The CDR3 covers 15 residues. Trimming removed 5 bases at V and 3 bases at J, with 11 bases between. The CDR3 DNA reads TGCGCCAGCAGTTCTGGGACATTCTATAATTCACCCCTCCACTTT. Its translation: CASSSGTFYNSPLHF.

The chain combines TRBV28 with TRBJ2-7; tentative D call: TRBD2 (5 bases). Trimming stripped 2 bases from V and 0 bases from J, with 11 bases between. The length of the CDR3 is 15 residues. Germline values: CDR1 MDHEN, CDR2 SYDVKM. As DNA, the CDR3 is TGTGCCAGCAGTTTAAGAGGGATGGGCTCCTACGAGCAGTACTTC. It translates to CASSLRGMGSYEQYF.

The chain combines TRBV7-2 with TRBJ2-7; D may be TRBD1 (6 bases). This CDR3 has 15 amino acids. Trimming removed 5 bases from V and 2 bases from J, with 16 bases in between. Looked up from germline, CDR1 is SGHTA and CDR2 is FQGNSA. The CDR3 DNA reads TGTGCCAGCAGCGAGGACAGAAGGGCAACCTACGAGCAGTACTTC. Protein: CASSEDRRATYEQYF.

This clone was picked up a small number of times. The chain recombines TRBV19 with TRBJ1-2; D gene uncertain. CDR3 size: 10 residues. V shed 9 bases and J shed 3 bases, with 5 bases lying between them. Germline V gene sequence: CDR1 LNHDA, CDR2 SQIVND (reference sequence). The CDR3 DNA follows: TGTGCCAGCGGGTACTATGGCTACACCTTC. Protein product: CASGYYGYTF.

The J gene is TRBJ2-2, the V gene TRBV7-9, with 14 bases identical to TRBD2. CDR1 is SEHNR and CDR2 is FQNEAQ in the germline V gene (reference sequence). The ends lost 5 bases at V and 4 bases at J; junction bases unmatched: 6. The CDR3 is made up of 17 amino acids. In nucleotides, the CDR3 is TGTGCCAGCAGCGCGGGACTAGCGGGGGTCTTCACCGGGGAGCTGTTTTTT. This codes for CASSAGLAGVFTGELFF.

The chain links TRBV19 to TRBJ2-7; D uncertain. The CDR3 spans 11 residues. V lost 10 bases and J lost 4, with 11 bases in between. CDR1 is LNHDA and CDR2 is SQIVND in the germline V gene (reference sequence). The CDR3 DNA is TGTGCCACCAAACAGTTTTACGAGCAGTACTTC. Residues: CATKQFYEQYF. The entire variable domain, with the rest obtained from reference TRBV19 and TRBJ2-7, is as follows: DGGITQSPKYLFRKEGQNVTLSCEQNLNHDAMYWYRQDPGQGLRLIYYSQIVNDFQKGDIAEGYSVSREKKESFPLTVTSAQKNPTAFYLCATKQFYEQYFGPGTRLTVT.

This chain uses TRBV20-1 with TRBJ2-7, with D unresolved. CDR3 length: 11 amino acids. Germline V gene sequence: CDR1 DFQATT, CDR2 SNEGSKA (reference sequence). The V end was cut by 5 bases, the J end by 4 bases, with 9 bases between. CDR3 sequence (DNA): TGCAGTGCTCCCGCAGATTACGAGCAGTACTTC. Translation gives CSAPADYEQYF.

The chain is built from TRBV27 and TRBJ2-3; TRBD2 aligns across 11 bases. The CDR3 length is 16 residues. V was pared by 3 bases and J by 2 bases, with 4 bases of the junction left unmatched. Germline V CDR1 and CDR2: MNHEY, SMNVEV (reference sequence). This chain's CDR3 is CASSFLAGGPTDTQYF. CDR3 sequence (DNA): TGTGCCAGCAGTTTTCTAGCGGGGGGACCCACAGATACGCAGTATTTT.

The V call is TRBV19, the J call TRBJ1-1, with 11 bases fitting TRBD1. The CDR3 runs 16 residues. The germline V gene has CDR1 LNHDA and CDR2 SQIVND (reference sequence). The V gene end was trimmed by 3 bases and the J gene end by 5 bases; junction bases not matched to a gene: 8. CDR3: CASSMDGTGGLTEAFF. CDR3 DNA sequence: TGTGCCAGTAGTATGGATGGGACAGGGGGTTTGACTGAAGCTTTCTTT.

The J gene is TRBJ1-5, the V gene TRBV4-1; TRBD1 might be the D (6 bases). The CDR3 is 14 residues long. The V and J ends lost 1 base and 7 bases respectively, with 11 bases between them. Germline V gene data show CDR1 as MGHRA and CDR2 as YSYEKL. This CDR3 is CASSQARGGQPQHF. The CDR3 DNA sequence: TGCGCCAGCAGCCAAGCCAGGGGTGGACAGCCCCAGCATTTT.

The V call is TRBV6-6, the J call TRBJ2-3; 7 nucleotides align to TRBD2. This CDR3 is 14 amino acids long. Unmatched junction bases numbered 3, after V lost 6 bases and J lost 0 bases. CDR1 and CDR2 from the germline V gene are MNHNY and SVGAGI (reference sequence). The CDR3 reads CASSSGESTDTQYF. Here the CDR3 DNA reads TGTGCCAGCAGCAGCGGGGAGAGCACAGATACGCAGTATTTT.

V usage is TRBV29-1 and J usage is TRBJ2-2; 10 positions match TRBD1. This CDR3 contains 17 residues. CDR1 is SQVTM and CDR2 is ANQGSEA in the germline V gene. Trimming cost V 4 bases and J 0 bases; bases outside gene matches: 8. This CDR3 reads CSVGAGQGFTNTGELFF. CDR3 coding DNA: TGCAGCGTTGGGGCGGGACAGGGGTTTACGAACACCGGGGAGCTGTTTTTT.

The genes are TRBV19 and TRBJ1-1, with D hard to call. Looked up from germline, CDR1 is LNHDA and CDR2 is SQIVND (reference sequence). The CDR3 spans 11 residues. V shed 2 bases and J shed 12 bases, with 10 bases lying between them. The CDR3 bases are TGTGCCAGTAGTATAAACTCCGCTACTTTCTTT. Residues: CASSINSATFF.

This clone came up once. The chain uses TRBV5-1 and TRBJ1-6; D is ambiguous. The CDR3 extends over 15 amino acids. Deletions cut 0 bases from V and 8 bases from J, with 12 bases between. Germline values: CDR1 SGHRS, CDR2 YFSETQ. The CDR3 coding sequence is TGCGCCAGCAGCTTGGATGGGCAGAAACATTCACCCCTCCACTTT. Protein: CASSLDGQKHSPLHF.

This clone was counted a few times. The J gene is TRBJ2-3, the V gene TRBV5-1, with D perhaps matching TRBD2 (6 bases). The V end lost 7 bases, the J end lost 2 bases, and 14 bases lay between the germline ends. Germline lookup yields CDR1 SGHRS and CDR2 YFSETQ. CDR3 size: 14 residues. The CDR3 region has the DNA TGCGCCAGCTTGTTAGCGGTGGACACAGATACGCAGTATTTT. It codes for CASLLAVDTDTQYF.

The chain recombines TRBV28 with TRBJ1-4, with D possibly matching TRBD1 (5 bases). Germline-derived CDR1 and CDR2 are MDHEN and SYDVKM. This CDR3 has 14 residues. Trimming stripped 4 bases from V and 3 bases from J, with 9 bases between. The CDR3 DNA sequence: TGTGCCAGCAGTTGGGGGGGATCTAATGAAAAACTGTTTTTT. Translated, it gives CASSWGGSNEKLFF.

This clone was seen only a few times. The V gene is TRBV10-3, the J gene TRBJ1-1; 9 nucleotides align to TRBD1. V lost 11 bases, J lost 2 bases, and 15 bases stayed unmatched. The length of the CDR3 is 16 residues. Germline CDR1 ENHRY, CDR2 SYGVKD. The CDR3 DNA reads TGTGCCTCTCGGGGACAGGGAGTAAAGCGAAACACTGAAGCTTTCTTT. Amino acids: CASRGQGVKRNTEAFF.

The rearrangement joins TRBV4-2 to TRBJ2-7; maybe TRBD2 (6 bases). The CDR3 spans 14 residues. Germline CDR1 LGHNA, CDR2 YNFKEQ. V lost 0 bases and J lost 6, with 12 bases in between. The CDR3 nucleotides read TGTGCCAGCAGCCAAGATCGAGGGGAGGCCGAGCAGTACTTC. Translation: CASSQDRGEAEQYF.

J is TRBJ1-1 and V is TRBV5-1; possible D gene TRBD1, 5 bases. Trimming removed 1 base at V and 2 bases at J, with 15 bases between. Germline values: CDR1 SGHRS, CDR2 YFSETQ. The CDR3 is 16 residues long. Here the CDR3 DNA reads TGCGCCAGCAGCTTGCAGGGCAGGGATTATAACACTGAAGCTTTCTTT. Its translation is CASSLQGRDYNTEAFF. The full variable domain, with the rest looked up from reference TRBV5-1 and TRBJ1-1, is KAGVTQTPRYLIKTRGQQVTLSCSPISGHRSVSWYQQTPGQGLQFLFEYFSETQRNKGNFPGRFSGRQFSNSRSEMNVSTLELGDSALYLCASSLQGRDYNTEAFFGQGTRLTVV.